The 16 T cell receptor beta chains listed next were all sequenced from one sample in a study of identical twins. TCRdb analysed the 5' RACE reads with MiXCR anew, one entry per CDR3 protein. The sample yields hundreds of thousands of distinct CDR3 sequences, about 7.6% seen once. This same sample was also taken into another study, of yellow fever vaccine responses in identical twins.

The sequenced material came from PBMCs. Receptor source: a woman aged 18-35 years in good health.

This clonotype occurred a few times. The genes are TRBV4-2 and TRBJ2-3, with 9 bases lining up with TRBD2. Per germline, CDR1 LGHNA and CDR2 YNFKEQ. The J segment lost 2 bases and the V segment lost 1 base, leaving 1 base of the junction unmatched. The CDR3 spans 15 residues. The CDR3 region is CASSQVAGVTDTQYF. The CDR3 bases are TGTGCCAGCAGCCAAGTAGCGGGGGTCACAGATACGCAGTATTTT.

This clonotype occurred many times. This chain joins TRBV10-3 and TRBJ2-7; TRBD2 matches 10 bases. The CDR3 runs to 15 residues. V gave up 2 bases and J gave up 5 bases; unmatched junction bases: 6. Germline V gene sequence: CDR1 ENHRY, CDR2 SYGVKD. The CDR3 coding sequence is TGTGCCATCAGTGAGCTAGCGGGAGTAAGCCACGAGCAGTACTTC. Translation: CAISELAGVSHEQYF.

This clonotype was seen more than once but under ten times. V gene TRBV11-2 combines with J gene TRBJ2-3; 9 bases fit TRBD2. Germline loops: CDR1 SGHAT, CDR2 FQNNGV. Losses at the gene ends were 5 bases for V and 4 bases for J; bases not matched to a gene: 7. CDR3 size: 15 residues. The CDR3 sequence is CASSPGLAVADTQYF. CDR3 in DNA: TGTGCCAGCAGCCCGGGACTAGCAGTTGCAGATACGCAGTATTTT.

This clonotype was seen at least ten times. The V gene is TRBV13, the J gene TRBJ1-1, with 7 nucleotides matching TRBD1. The germline V gene encodes CDR1 PRHDT and CDR2 FYEKMQ (reference sequence). With 5 bases clipped from V and 0 bases from J, the junction kept 9 bases outside the gene matches. The length of the CDR3 is 16 residues. CDR3 region: CASSPGGDIVNTEAFF. Here the CDR3 DNA reads TGTGCCAGCAGCCCAGGGGGGGACATCGTGAACACTGAAGCTTTCTTT.

In its sample, this clonotype was seen many times. The chain recombines TRBV12-3 or TRBV12-4 with TRBJ1-2, with D maybe TRBD1 (5 bases). Trimming removed 6 bases from V and 10 bases from J, with 21 bases in between. The CDR3 consists of 14 residues. The CDR3 protein is CASSLGVGTVDYTF. CDR3 in DNA: TGTGCCAGCAGCCTGGGGGTGGGTACAGTTGACTACACCTTC.

This clonotype was seen a handful of times. DNA for the CDR3: TGCAGTGCTTCGGGGAACACCGGCGGGGAGCTGTTTTTT. Protein: CSASGNTGGELFF. The V call is TRBV20-1, the J call TRBJ2-2, with D maybe TRBD2 (5 bases). Germline lookup yields CDR1 DFQATT and CDR2 SNEGSKA (reference sequence). This CDR3 has 13 amino acids. Trimming left V 5 bases short and J 7 bases short, with 14 bases between.

This chain uses TRBV5-5 with TRBJ2-3; D is possibly TRBD1 or TRBD2 (5 bases each). V lost 9 bases, J lost 1 base, and 15 bases lay in between. CDR1 is SGHKS and CDR2 is YYEKEE in the germline V gene (reference sequence). There are 14 residues in the CDR3. CDR3 sequence reads: CATAALGGTDTQYF. CDR3 in DNA: TGTGCCACCGCGGCTCTGGGGGGCACAGATACGCAGTATTTT.

This clonotype occurred many times. The chain joins TRBV20-1 to TRBJ2-1; the D is unclear. The CDR3 loop spans 14 amino acids. Trimming took off 5 bases at V and 3 bases at J, with 14 bases between the two ends. CDR1 and CDR2 from the germline V gene are DFQATT and SNEGSKA (reference sequence). As DNA, the CDR3 is TGCAGTGCTCCACCCGGTAGTAGCTACAATGAGCAGTTCTTC. Its translation is CSAPPGSSYNEQFF.

This clonotype was counted at least ten times. The chain combines TRBV12-3 or TRBV12-4 with TRBJ1-1; no clear D gene. This CDR3 comprises 15 residues. Trimming removed 5 bases from V and 0 bases from J, with 13 bases in between. This CDR3 reads CASSDDLDLNTEAFF. In nucleotides, the CDR3 is TGTGCCAGCAGTGATGACTTAGACCTGAACACTGAAGCTTTCTTT.

CDR3 loop: CASSFPRVGLAGLLSRGPTEQFF. DNA of the CDR3: TGTGCCAGCAGTTTCCCCAGGGTCGGACTAGCGGGACTTCTTTCGAGGGGGCCGACTGAGCAGTTCTTC. The chain is built from TRBV12-3 or TRBV12-4 and TRBJ2-1, with TRBD2 identical over 12 bases. The CDR3 is 23 amino acids. Trimming cost V 3 bases and J 9 bases; bases outside gene matches: 30.

The V and J genes are TRBV11-2 and TRBJ1-1, with D tentatively TRBD1 (5 bases). V gave up 6 bases and J gave up 7 bases, with 12 bases separating them. CDR3 length: 12 amino acids. Germline assignment: CDR1 SGHAT and CDR2 FQNNGV. CDR3 sequence (DNA): TGTGCCAGCAGTGGGACCGGCTATGAAGCTTTCTTT. Encoded protein: CASSGTGYEAFF.

Ten or more counts support this clonotype. V usage is TRBV29-1 and J usage is TRBJ2-3; D possibly corresponds to TRBD1 (5 bases). Germline values: CDR1 SQVTM, CDR2 ANQGSEA. V lost 7 bases and J 2 bases, leaving 10 bases between the germline ends. This CDR3 has 12 residues. As DNA, the CDR3 is TGCAGCGGACGGACATACACAGATACGCAGTATTTT. The encoded protein is CSGRTYTDTQYF.

The chain couples TRBV7-3 to TRBJ2-3; 7 nucleotides align to TRBD1. Germline CDR1 SGHTA, CDR2 FQGTGA. This CDR3 spans 16 amino acids. The trim removed 3 bases at V and 1 base at J, leaving 7 bases unmatched. The CDR3 loop reads CASSLGYRGGTDTQYF. The CDR3 DNA reads as TGTGCCAGCAGCTTGGGGTACAGGGGAGGCACAGATACGCAGTATTTT.

The chain employs TRBV12-3 or TRBV12-4 and TRBJ1-5; D is uncertain. The CDR3 extends over 14 amino acids. The germline V and J ends were trimmed by 8 bases and 0 bases, with 11 bases remaining between them. CDR3 amino acids: CASGSDVSNQPQHF. The CDR3 coding sequence is TGTGCCAGCGGATCGGACGTTAGCAATCAGCCCCAGCATTTT.

This clonotype was detected a few times. The rearrangement joins TRBV7-9 to TRBJ1-2, with 7 bases matching TRBD1. Germline V gives CDR1 SEHNR, CDR2 FQNEAQ (reference sequence). The CDR3 is 17 amino acids. V shed 2 bases, J shed 7 bases, and the junction held 16 bases outside the gene matches. In DNA, the CDR3 is TGTGCCAGCAGCTTAAATAAAAAGACAGGGAGGTTTTCTGGCTACACCTTC. It codes for CASSLNKKTGRFSGYTF.

This clonotype showed up many times. The gene calls are TRBV12-3 or TRBV12-4 and TRBJ1-2; no firm D call. V was clipped by 7 bases and J by 7 bases, with 13 bases between them. The CDR3 has 12 amino acids. The CDR3 DNA reads TGTGCCAGCATACGGTTGGCTGGTGGCTACACCTTC. It encodes CASIRLAGGYTF.